Sequencing of this T cell receptor (beta chain) was carried out in a study of cytomegalovirus exposure and HLA in healthy donors. Background on the study: According to later analysis, the same platform produced the 120 or so validation and approximately 630 first-cohort repertoires. Points from the study as a whole: The study labeled fewer than 200 TCR beta chains cytomegalovirus-associated. Generally TCR sequences proved uncommon, though certain public TCRs appeared in numerous donors.

To note about this clone: Its antigen is still unknown.

TCRdb keeps only in-frame clones here, not all; method: immunoSEQ multiplex PCR. The top ten hold 25% to 30% of the sample, which has some 130,000 clones, 70% to 85% seen once. These donors were members of the roughly 120-subject validation cohort, a group separate from the roughly 670-subject first cohort. This CDR3 spans 17 amino acids. After removal of 2 bases from V and 9 bases from J, the junction contained 8 bases not matched to a gene. CDR1 SGHRS and CDR2 YFSETQ come from the germline V gene. The sequencing sample was made of PBMCs. The chain carries TRBV5-1 and TRBJ2-1, with 16 bases fitting TRBD2. This receptor was identified in a man younger than 45 in good health and CMV-seropositive. The CDR3 here is CASSLPGLAGGPSEQFF. The CDR3 bases are TGCGCCAGCAGCTTACCGGGACTAGCGGGGGGGCCTAGTGAGCAGTTCTTC.